This T cell receptor (beta chain) was observed in a study of neurological immune-mediated disorders. The CDR3 sequence is 15 residues long. The V gene's germline CDR1 is SGHVS and CDR2 FQNEAQ. V shed 4 bases and J 4 bases; nucleotides not matched to a gene: 7. Points from the study as a whole: Expansion of TCR clones was greatest in HTLV-1-associated myelopathy and smallest in multiple sclerosis, where it fell below that of healthy controls.

The cDNA was generated through 5'RACE incorporating 10-nucleotide random UMIs. Every sequencing run generated over 160 million TCR-beta sequences from 15-18 subjects. Via MiXCR, TCRdb re-called the 5' RACE reads, giving one row per CDR3 protein. The table includes about 50,000 distinct CDR3 sequences, over 9% detected once. It was from 2 million PBMCs stored at -80 C that the unsorted libraries were obtained. In this sample, this clonotype turned up many times. As yet, its antigen is unknown. The source is a man between 70 and 80 years old with HTLV-1-associated myelopathy (HAM/TSP). The sequencing sample was made of PBMCs. The rearrangement joins TRBV7-8 to TRBJ2-3, with 8 positions matching TRBD1. The CDR3 is CASSYRQGKSDTQYF. The CDR3 DNA follows: TGTGCCAGCAGCTACCGACAGGGGAAGTCAGATACGCAGTATTTT.